A single sample is the source of the 26 T cell receptor beta chains below, sequenced in a study of molecular identifiers for immune sequencing clone quantification. TCRdb analysed the PCR reads with MiXCR anew, one entry per CDR3 protein. The sample records 65,000 to 70,000 distinct CDR3 sequences, 15% to 20% being singletons. The sample was naive CD8+ T cells from blood, with Jurkat cell RNA spiked in. As for subset: FACS-sorted CD8+CD4-CCR7+CD45RA+ naive T cells. The origin of the receptors is a human donor in good health. Some libraries in this study had Jurkat cell RNA spiked in.

In this sample, this clonotype turned up many times. The rearrangement links TRBV6-2 or TRBV6-3 to TRBJ2-7; D gene ambiguous. Trimming took 8 bases from V and 0 from J, leaving 11 bases between them. The V gene's germline CDR1 is MNHEY and CDR2 SVGEGT. The CDR3 is made up of 13 amino acids. The CDR3 DNA reads TGTGCCAGCGGCCAAGCTCTCTCCTACGAGCAGTACTTC. Protein product: CASGQALSYEQYF.

The sample holds many counts of this clonotype. The genes are TRBV9 and TRBJ2-3; maybe TRBD2 (5 bases). Germline CDR1 is SGDLS and CDR2 is YYNGEE. The V end lost 0 bases, the J end lost 2 bases, and 13 bases lay between the germline ends. The CDR3 contains 16 residues. The CDR3 sequence: CASSVAGVGYTDTQYF. CDR3 nucleotide sequence: TGTGCCAGCAGCGTAGCCGGGGTAGGATACACAGATACGCAGTATTTT. Full variable domain (remainder filled in from reference TRBV9 and TRBJ2-3): DSGVTQTPKHLITATGQRVTLRCSPRSGDLSVYWYQQSLDQGLQFLIQYYNGEERAKGNILERFSAQQFPDLHSELNLSSLELGDSALYFCASSVAGVGYTDTQYFGPGTRLTVL.

The chain carries TRBV2 and TRBJ2-1; 9 bases line up with TRBD2. The CDR3 runs to 17 residues. The ends lost 3 bases at V and 0 bases at J; junction bases unmatched: 6. CDR1 SNHLY and CDR2 FYNNEI come from the germline V gene. CDR3 DNA sequence: TGTGCCAGCAGTGACTCTAGCGGGATCCTCTCCTACAATGAGCAGTTCTTC. Translating gives CASSDSSGILSYNEQFF.

This clonotype came up many times. The rearrangement links TRBV7-6 to TRBJ2-3; 8 nucleotides agree with TRBD1. The CDR3 is made up of 16 amino acids. The germline V gene encodes CDR1 SGHVS and CDR2 FNYEAQ. V trimming: 2 bases; J trimming: 1 base; junction bases outside the gene matches: 5. CDR3 protein: CASSLPRGRGTDTQYF. In DNA, the CDR3 is TGTGCCAGCAGCTTACCCAGGGGGCGGGGCACAGATACGCAGTATTTT.

This clonotype was detected many times. The chain employs TRBV3-1 and TRBJ1-2, with TRBD1 identical over 9 bases. Germline V gives CDR1 LGHDT, CDR2 YNNKEL (reference sequence). The CDR3 has 15 residues. Losses at the gene ends were 3 bases for V and 3 bases for J; bases not matched to a gene: 5. The CDR3 protein is CASSHRTGAYYGYTF. For the CDR3, the DNA is TGTGCCAGCAGCCATCGGACAGGGGCCTACTATGGCTACACCTTC.

Points on this clonotype: A junction boundary mismatches the germline segment, possibly from a read error. This sequence joins TRBV4-1 and TRBJ1-4, with D possibly matching TRBD1 (6 bases). CDR1 is MGHRA, CDR2 YSYEKL, per germline. The CDR3 has 14 residues. The DNA of the CDR3 is TGCGCCAGCGGCCATTTGACCGGGGGCGAAAAACTGTTTTTT. Protein: CASGHLTGGEKLFF.

This clonotype came up many times. The chain links TRBV20-1 to TRBJ2-1, with TRBD1 as a possible D gene (5 bases). CDR1 is DFQATT and CDR2 is SNEGSKA in the germline V gene (reference sequence). V lost 7 bases and J 0 bases, leaving 16 bases between the germline ends. This CDR3 has 15 amino acids. The CDR3 DNA reads TGCAGTGTCCTAGACCCAGGGTACTCCTACAATGAGCAGTTCTTC. Amino acid sequence: CSVLDPGYSYNEQFF.

This clonotype appeared many times. The chain couples TRBV10-2 to TRBJ1-1; 8 nucleotides match TRBD1. This CDR3 comprises 16 residues. Germline V gene lookup returns CDR1 WSHSY and CDR2 SAAADI. The V and J ends lost 6 bases and 0 bases, in that order; junction bases with no gene match: 9. CDR3 bases: TGCGCCAGCAGACAGGGACAGGTGAATATGAACACTGAAGCTTTCTTT. Translated, it gives CASRQGQVNMNTEAFF.

Many counts were recorded for this clonotype. The CDR3 DNA is TGTGCCAGTAGTATAAATAAGAACAACGGAAACACCATATATTTT. This encodes CASSINKNNGNTIYF. The rearrangement joins TRBV19 to TRBJ1-3; D gene ambiguous. The CDR3 is 15 amino acids. V was shortened by 2 bases and J by 4 bases, with 12 bases between the two germline ends. Looked up from germline, CDR1 is LNHDA and CDR2 is SQIVND (reference sequence).

A few counts support this clonotype. The chain links TRBV27 to TRBJ1-4; D gene unclear. Trimming stripped 1 base from V and 2 bases from J, with 2 bases between. The germline gives CDR1 MNHEY, CDR2 SMNVEV (reference sequence). The CDR3 has 13 residues. The CDR3 nucleotides read TGTGCCAGCAGTTTATTGACTAATGAAAAACTGTTTTTT. Translation gives CASSLLTNEKLFF.

This clonotype was seen repeatedly, ten times or more. The genes are TRBV3-1 and TRBJ1-4; 7 nucleotides match TRBD1. V dropped 3 bases and J dropped 4; count of bases not matched to a gene: 2. Germline V gene lookup returns CDR1 LGHDT and CDR2 YNNKEL (reference sequence). The CDR3 runs to 14 residues. CDR3 region: CASSQDRNNEKLFF. CDR3 nucleotides: TGTGCCAGCAGCCAGGACAGGAATAATGAAAAACTGTTTTTT. Together with reference TRBV3-1 and TRBJ1-4, the CDR3 gives the full variable domain: DTAVSQTPKYLVTQMGNDKSIKCEQNLGHDTMYWYKQDSKKFLKIMFSYNNKELIINETVPNRFSPKSPDKAHLNLHINSLELGDSAVYFCASSQDRNNEKLFFGSGTQLSVL.

This clonotype has at least ten counts. This chain connects TRBV11-2 to TRBJ2-7; D is undetermined. Trimming shortened V by 4 bases and J by 3 bases, and 7 bases separated the two germline ends. Looked up from germline, CDR1 is SGHAT and CDR2 is FQNNGV. This CDR3 is built from 12 residues. In DNA, the CDR3 is TGTGCCAGCAGCTGGAGCCTCTACGAGCAGTACTTC. Its translation: CASSWSLYEQYF.

The chain is built from TRBV29-1 and TRBJ2-1, with a possible D match to TRBD1 (6 bases). The V gene lost 1 base and the J gene lost 6 bases, with 10 bases spanning the gap. CDR1 and CDR2 from the germline V gene are SQVTM and ANQGSEA. This CDR3 comprises 13 residues. The CDR3 spells CSVEALRGNEQFF. The DNA for the CDR3 is TGCAGCGTTGAAGCCCTCAGGGGCAATGAGCAGTTCTTC.

This clonotype came up a few times. The V and J genes are TRBV30 and TRBJ2-1; D is ambiguous. CDR3 length: 14 residues. Germline loops: CDR1 GTSNPN, CDR2 SVGIG (reference sequence). V lost 3 bases, J lost 7 bases, and 16 bases lay in between. The CDR3 loop reads CAWRDSFAGNEQFF. In DNA form, the CDR3 reads TGTGCCTGGAGAGACTCTTTCGCCGGGAATGAGCAGTTCTTC.

This sequence joins TRBV5-4 and TRBJ2-5; possibly TRBD1 for D (5 bases). Germline V CDR1 and CDR2: SGHNT, YYREEE (reference sequence). The CDR3 consists of 14 residues. V was trimmed by 6 bases and J by 5 bases, leaving 17 bases between them. DNA for the CDR3: TGTGCCAGCAAACAACAGGACGTTAGGGAGACCCAGTACTTC. Protein product: CASKQQDVRETQYF.

Ten or more counts support this clonotype. The V call is TRBV7-9, the J call TRBJ1-4, with 9 bases lining up with TRBD1. This CDR3 is 15 amino acids long. The germline V gene encodes CDR1 SEHNR and CDR2 FQNEAQ (reference sequence). V trimming: 0 bases; J trimming: 6 bases; junction bases outside the gene matches: 2. CDR3 residues: CASSLATGGYEKLFF. As DNA, the CDR3 is TGTGCCAGCAGCTTAGCAACAGGGGGCTATGAAAAACTGTTTTTT.

About this clonotype: At one boundary the junction diverges from the germline segment, which might be a read error. The J gene is TRBJ2-7, the V gene TRBV9, with TRBD2 matching over 7 bases. Germline-derived CDR1 and CDR2 are SGDLS and YYNGEE. The CDR3 loop spans 14 amino acids. The chain's CDR3 is CASSVAGRAYERYF. CDR3 bases: TGTGCCAGCAGCGTAGCGGGGAGGGCCTACGAGCGGTACTTC.

As to this clonotype: A much larger clonotype is one base distant, so this may be a read error. This is likely a read error, given that the CDR3 carries no conserved phenylalanine or tryptophan at its end. This rearrangement joins TRBV5-1 to TRBJ1-1, with D possibly matching TRBD1 (5 bases). The V gene lost 3 bases and the J gene lost 7 bases, with 16 bases spanning the gap. The germline V gene encodes CDR1 SGHRS and CDR2 YFSETQ. This CDR3 has 14 residues. CDR3 sequence reads: CASSWGSPALEAFL. The CDR3 DNA sequence: TGCGCCAGCAGCTGGGGGAGCCCGGCCCTTGAAGCTTTCCTT.

This clonotype showed up many times. The chain recombines TRBV20-1 with TRBJ2-1, with 9 bases identical to TRBD2. The CDR3 extends over 17 amino acids. The V gene end was trimmed by 1 base and the J gene end by 2 bases; junction bases not matched to a gene: 9. The germline V gene encodes CDR1 DFQATT and CDR2 SNEGSKA (reference sequence). The CDR3 sequence is CSARGISGRSPYNEQFF. The CDR3 nucleotides read TGCAGTGCTAGAGGAATCAGCGGGAGGAGTCCCTACAATGAGCAGTTCTTC.

The sample holds a few counts of this clonotype. A much larger clone is a single base away; this may be a read error. The rearrangement links TRBV20-1 to TRBJ2-7, with D unclear. In germline, CDR1 is DFQATT, CDR2 SNEGSKA (reference sequence). Trimming took 4 bases from V and 6 from J, leaving 16 bases between them. The CDR3 totals 13 residues. CDR3 sequence reads: CSAKPPGRREQYF. The CDR3 DNA reads TGCAGTGCTAAACCCCCCGGCAGACGCGAGCAGTACTTC.

This clonotype appeared many times. The V gene is TRBV11-3, the J gene TRBJ1-1; 7 bases align to TRBD1. CDR1 is SGHNT and CDR2 is YENEEA in the germline V gene. Trimming removed 1 base from V and 5 bases from J; junction bases left unmatched: 10. This CDR3 has 16 residues. CDR3 region: CASSLGSPGGRTEAFF. The CDR3 DNA follows: TGTGCCAGCAGCTTAGGGTCCCCAGGGGGTAGGACTGAAGCTTTCTTT.

CDR3 nucleotide sequence: TGTGCCAGCAATAGGAAAGGGACGGCACGAGAGCAGTACTTC. It translates to CASNRKGTAREQYF. The chain combines TRBV27 with TRBJ2-7, with D perhaps being TRBD1 or TRBD2 (5 bases each). Trimming cost V 7 bases and J 7 bases, with 20 bases left between them. The CDR3 is 14 residues long. The germline V gene has CDR1 MNHEY and CDR2 SMNVEV (reference sequence).

A word on this clonotype: A much larger clone lies one base from this, so it may be a read error. This chain links TRBV12-3 or TRBV12-4 with TRBJ2-2; D possibly matches TRBD1 or TRBD2 (6 bases each). This CDR3 contains 13 residues. The CDR3 loop is CASTSGGIGELSF. CDR3 DNA: TGTGCCAGCACCTCCGGGGGCATCGGGGAGCTGTCTTTT.

This clonotype was seen ten or more times. The J gene is TRBJ2-1, the V gene TRBV3-1; D gene unclear. The CDR3 covers 16 residues. CDR1 and CDR2 from the germline V gene are LGHDT and YNNKEL (reference sequence). V gave up 0 bases and J gave up 9 bases, with 18 bases separating them. The DNA for the CDR3 is TGTGCCAGCAGCCAAGACGACGGAATCCAACTCGGTGAGCAGTTCTTC. It translates to CASSQDDGIQLGEQFF.

This clonotype was seen many times. This chain joins TRBV21-1 and TRBJ2-6; TRBD1, as called in the table, went unchecked against the DNA. TRBV21-1 is deemed a pseudogene. The CDR3 is 18 residues long. The CDR3 DNA sequence: TGTGCCAGCAGCAAAGGACAGGGGGTCTTGGCTGGGGCCAACGTCCTGACTTTC. Residues: CASSKGQGVLAGANVLTF.

This clonotype was recorded a few times. The J gene is TRBJ1-4, the V gene TRBV7-6, with D possibly TRBD1 on 6 matching bases. Trimming removed 5 bases at V and 0 bases at J, with 10 bases between. The germline gives CDR1 SGHVS, CDR2 FNYEAQ. CDR3 length equals 15 residues. CDR3 protein: CASSPRTATNEKLFF. The CDR3 DNA is TGTGCCAGCAGCCCGAGGACAGCAACTAATGAAAAACTGTTTTTT.